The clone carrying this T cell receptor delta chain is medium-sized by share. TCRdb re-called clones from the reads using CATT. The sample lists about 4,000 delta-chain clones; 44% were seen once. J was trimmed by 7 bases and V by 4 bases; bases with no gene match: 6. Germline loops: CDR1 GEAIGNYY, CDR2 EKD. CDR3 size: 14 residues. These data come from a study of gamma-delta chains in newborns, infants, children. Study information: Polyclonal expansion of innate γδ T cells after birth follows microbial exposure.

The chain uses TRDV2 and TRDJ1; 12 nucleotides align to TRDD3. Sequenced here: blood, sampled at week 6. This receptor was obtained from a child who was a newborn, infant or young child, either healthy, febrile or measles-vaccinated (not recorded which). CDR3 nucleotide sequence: TGTGCCTGTGAAAAACTGGGGGATACTGGTAAACTCATCTTT. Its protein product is CACEKLGDTGKLIF.